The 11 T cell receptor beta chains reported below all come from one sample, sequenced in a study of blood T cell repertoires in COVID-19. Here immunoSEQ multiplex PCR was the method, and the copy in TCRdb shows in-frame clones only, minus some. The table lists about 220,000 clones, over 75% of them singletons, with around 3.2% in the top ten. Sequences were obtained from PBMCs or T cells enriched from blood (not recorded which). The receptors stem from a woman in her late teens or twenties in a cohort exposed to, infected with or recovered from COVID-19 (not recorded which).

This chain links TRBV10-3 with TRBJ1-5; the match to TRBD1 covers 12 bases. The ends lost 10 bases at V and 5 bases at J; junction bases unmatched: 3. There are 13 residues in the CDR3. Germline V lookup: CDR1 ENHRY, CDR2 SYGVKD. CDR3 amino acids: CATGTGGDQPQHF. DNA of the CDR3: TGTGCCACCGGGACAGGGGGCGATCAGCCCCAGCATTTT.

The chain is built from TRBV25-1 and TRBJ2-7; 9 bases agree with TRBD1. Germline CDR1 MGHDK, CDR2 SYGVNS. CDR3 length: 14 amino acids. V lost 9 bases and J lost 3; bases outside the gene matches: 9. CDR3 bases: TGTGCCAGTAGCACAGGGGGCGATAACTACGAGCAGTACTTC. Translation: CASSTGGDNYEQYF.

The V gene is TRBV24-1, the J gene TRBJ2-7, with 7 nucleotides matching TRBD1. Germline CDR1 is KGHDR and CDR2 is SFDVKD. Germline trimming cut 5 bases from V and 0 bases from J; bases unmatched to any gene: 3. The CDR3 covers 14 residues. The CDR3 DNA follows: TGTGCCACCAGTGGGGGACAGCACTCCTACGAGCAGTACTTC. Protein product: CATSGGQHSYEQYF.

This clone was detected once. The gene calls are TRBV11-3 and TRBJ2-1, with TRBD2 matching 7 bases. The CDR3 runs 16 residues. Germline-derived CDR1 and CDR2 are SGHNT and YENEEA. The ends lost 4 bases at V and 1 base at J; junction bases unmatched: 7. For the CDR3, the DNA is TGTGCCAGCAGCTCTCCCGGCGGGAGATCCTACAATGAGCAGTTCTTC. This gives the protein CASSSPGGRSYNEQFF. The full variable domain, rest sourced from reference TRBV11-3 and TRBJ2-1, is EAGVVQSPRYKIIEKKQPVAFWCNPISGHNTLYWYLQNLGQGPELLIRYENEEAVDDSQLPKDRFSAERLKGVDSTLKIQPAELGDSAVYLCASSSPGGRSYNEQFFGPGTRLTVL.

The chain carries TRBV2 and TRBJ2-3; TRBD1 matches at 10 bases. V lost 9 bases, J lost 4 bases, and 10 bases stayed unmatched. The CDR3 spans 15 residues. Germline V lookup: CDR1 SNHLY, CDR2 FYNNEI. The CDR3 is CASTVTGGGSDTQYF. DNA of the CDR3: TGTGCCAGTACTGTGACAGGGGGCGGGTCAGATACGCAGTATTTT. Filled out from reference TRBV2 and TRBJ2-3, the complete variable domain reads EPEVTQTPSHQVTQMGQEVILRCVPISNHLYFYWYRQILGQKVEFLVSFYNNEISEKSEIFDDQFSVERPDGSNFTLKIRSTKLEDSAMYFCASTVTGGGSDTQYFGPGTRLTVL.

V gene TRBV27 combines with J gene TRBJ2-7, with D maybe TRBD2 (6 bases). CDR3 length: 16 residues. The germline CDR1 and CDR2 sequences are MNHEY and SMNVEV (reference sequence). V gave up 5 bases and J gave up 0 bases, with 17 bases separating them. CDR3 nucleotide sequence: TGTGCCAGCAGTCCGCTACCCGGGGGAAGCTCCTACGAGCAGTACTTC. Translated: CASSPLPGGSSYEQYF.

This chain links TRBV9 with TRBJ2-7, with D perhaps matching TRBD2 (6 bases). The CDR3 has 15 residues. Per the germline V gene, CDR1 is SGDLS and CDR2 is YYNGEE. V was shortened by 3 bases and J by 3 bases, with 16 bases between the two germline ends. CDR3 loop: CASSEAGHGLYEQYF. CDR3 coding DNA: TGTGCCAGCAGCGAGGCGGGGCACGGACTCTACGAGCAGTACTTC. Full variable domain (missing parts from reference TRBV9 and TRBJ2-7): DSGVTQTPKHLITATGQRVTLRCSPRSGDLSVYWYQQSLDQGLQFLIQYYNGEERAKGNILERFSAQQFPDLHSELNLSSLELGDSALYFCASSEAGHGLYEQYFGPGTRLTVT.

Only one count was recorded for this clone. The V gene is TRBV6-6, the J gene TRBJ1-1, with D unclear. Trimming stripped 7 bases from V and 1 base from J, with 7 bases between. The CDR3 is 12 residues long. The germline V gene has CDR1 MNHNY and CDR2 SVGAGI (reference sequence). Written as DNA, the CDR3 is TGTGCCAGCAATTGGCAGAACACTGAAGCTTTCTTT. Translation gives CASNWQNTEAFF.

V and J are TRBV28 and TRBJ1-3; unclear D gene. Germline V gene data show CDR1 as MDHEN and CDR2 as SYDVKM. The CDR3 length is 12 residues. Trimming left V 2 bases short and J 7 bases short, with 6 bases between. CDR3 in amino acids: CASSLNRNTIYF. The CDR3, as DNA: TGTGCCAGCAGTTTAAACCGGAACACCATATATTTT.

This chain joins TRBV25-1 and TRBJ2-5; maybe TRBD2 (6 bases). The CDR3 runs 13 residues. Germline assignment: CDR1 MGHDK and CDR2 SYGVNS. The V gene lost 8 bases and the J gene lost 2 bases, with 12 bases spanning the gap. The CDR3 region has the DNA TGTGCCAGCTCAACTAGCTATCAAGAGACCCAGTACTTC. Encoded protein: CASSTSYQETQYF.

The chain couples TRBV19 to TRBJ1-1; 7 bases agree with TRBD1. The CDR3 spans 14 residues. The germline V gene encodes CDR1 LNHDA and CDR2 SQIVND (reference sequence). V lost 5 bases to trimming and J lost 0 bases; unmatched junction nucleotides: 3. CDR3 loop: CASSGTAMNTEAFF. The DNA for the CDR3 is TGTGCCAGTAGTGGGACAGCCATGAACACTGAAGCTTTCTTT.